The 23 T cell receptor beta chains in this list originate from one sample, sequenced in a study of T-cell memory formation after mild COVID-19. Each CDR3 protein gets one entry after TCRdb re-called the 5' RACE reads with MiXCR. This sample has more than 150,000 distinct CDR3 sequences; approximately 18% occur once, and the top ten carry roughly 3.9%. Sequencing used PBMCs or a T cell subset sorted from them (not recorded which). These receptors all stem from a man between 18 and 29 years old who had mild COVID-19 (a few samples of this study predate the infection). Cell type and time point are not known.

V gene TRBV4-3 combines with J gene TRBJ2-2, with 9 positions matching TRBD2. J gave up 3 bases and V 1 base, and 6 bases lay outside the gene matches. In germline, CDR1 is LGHNA, CDR2 YSLEER. The CDR3 totals 17 residues. The chain's CDR3 is CASSQGASGTYTGELFF. The CDR3 bases are TGCGCCAGCAGCCAAGGGGCTAGCGGGACTTACACCGGGGAGCTGTTTTTT.

The V call is TRBV7-2, the J call TRBJ1-2, with a tentative D call TRBD1 (6 bases). V was clipped by 5 bases and J by 12 bases, with 22 bases between them. CDR1 is SGHTA and CDR2 is FQGNSA in the germline V gene. The CDR3 is 14 amino acids. The DNA of the CDR3 is TGTGCCAGCAGCCCCCACCTGGGGGGGCGCATAGACACCTTC. Translation: CASSPHLGGRIDTF. Supplemented by reference TRBV7-2 and TRBJ1-2, the full variable domain reads GAGVSQSPSNKVTEKGKDVELRCDPISGHTALYWYRQSLGQGLEFLIYFQGNSAPDKSGLPSDRFSAERTGGSVSTLTIQRTQQEDSAVYLCASSPHLGGRIDTFGSGTRLTVV.

This clonotype was counted only a few times. This sequence joins TRBV27 and TRBJ2-3; 9 nucleotides align to TRBD2. The CDR3 length is 15 residues. V lost 3 bases to trimming and J lost 8 bases; unmatched junction nucleotides: 9. Germline V gene sequence: CDR1 MNHEY, CDR2 SMNVEV (reference sequence). The CDR3 sequence: CASSFALAGLGTQYF. The CDR3 DNA reads as TGTGCCAGCAGTTTCGCTCTAGCGGGGCTCGGTACGCAGTATTTT.

The chain uses TRBV7-2 and TRBJ2-1; 11 bases map to TRBD2. The CDR3 is 16 residues long. The J segment lost 3 bases and the V segment lost 1 base, leaving 2 bases of the junction unmatched. Germline CDR1 reads SGHTA; CDR2 reads FQGNSA. The CDR3 nucleotides are TGTGCCAGCAGCTTAGAGGGGACTAGCGGCTACAATGAGCAGTTCTTC. Amino acids: CASSLEGTSGYNEQFF.

This clonotype was found once. V usage is TRBV7-9 and J usage is TRBJ1-1; D call uncertain. The CDR3 spans 11 residues. V lost 3 bases and J 11 bases, leaving 10 bases between the germline ends. Germline-derived CDR1 and CDR2 are SEHNR and FQNEAQ (reference sequence). The CDR3 region has the DNA TGTGCCAGCAGCTTGAGATCGGTTGCTTTCTTT. Its translation is CASSLRSVAFF.

In its sample, this clonotype was seen a few times. V gene TRBV3-1 combines with J gene TRBJ1-5; D might be TRBD1 (5 bases). The CDR3 sequence is 15 residues long. The germline gives CDR1 LGHDT, CDR2 YNNKEL (reference sequence). The V end was cut by 1 base, the J end by 5 bases, with 12 bases between. In nucleotides, the CDR3 is TGTGCCAGCAGCCAAGGTAGACGGGGCCATCAGCCCCAGCATTTT. Protein: CASSQGRRGHQPQHF.

This clonotype was seen a single time. The CDR3 DNA sequence: TGTGCCAGCAGCTTAGCTAATATAGCGGGGGTACGCACAGATACGCAGTATTTT. Its protein is CASSLANIAGVRTDTQYF. The V and J genes are TRBV7-9 and TRBJ2-3; 9 bases fit TRBD2. The V segment lost 0 bases and the J segment 1 base; nucleotides outside the gene matches: 8. There are 18 residues in the CDR3. Germline assignment: CDR1 SEHNR and CDR2 FQNEAQ (reference sequence).

The V and J genes are TRBV5-1 and TRBJ2-3; D might be TRBD1 or TRBD2, each matching 5 bases. V shed 6 bases and J shed 3 bases, with 11 bases lying between them. CDR3 length equals 13 residues. Germline V gives CDR1 SGHRS, CDR2 YFSETQ. CDR3 sequence reads: CASTVGTTDTQYF. The CDR3 DNA reads TGCGCCAGCACAGTAGGGACGACAGATACGCAGTATTTT.

The CDR3 DNA sequence: TGTGCCAGCAGTCGGACTAGCGAGAACACCGGGGAGCTGTTTTTT. Its translation: CASSRTSENTGELFF. The chain joins TRBV28 to TRBJ2-2; 9 nucleotides line up with TRBD2. The V and J ends lost 5 bases and 1 base, in that order; junction bases with no gene match: 2. CDR3 length: 15 residues. Germline CDR1 MDHEN, CDR2 SYDVKM. Based on the CDR3 plus reference TRBV28 and TRBJ2-2, the full variable domain is DVKVTQSSRYLVKRTGEKVFLECVQDMDHENMFWYRQDPGLGLRLIYFSYDVKMKEKGDIPEGYSVSREKKERFSLILESASTNQTSMYLCASSRTSENTGELFFGEGSRLTVL.

The chain recombines TRBV4-1 with TRBJ2-3, with unresolved D. The CDR3 loop spans 12 amino acids. V was shortened by 3 bases and J by 5 bases, with 6 bases between the two germline ends. CDR1 MGHRA and CDR2 YSYEKL come from the germline V gene. For the CDR3, the DNA is TGCGCCAGCAGCCACATGCAAGATACGCAGTATTTT. Residues: CASSHMQDTQYF.

This clonotype was seen a few times. The chain couples TRBV7-6 to TRBJ2-7; 9 bases align to TRBD1. Germline V lookup: CDR1 SGHVS, CDR2 FNYEAQ. J lost 1 base, V lost 5 bases, and 15 bases had no gene match. There are 18 residues in the CDR3. The CDR3 DNA is TGTGCCAGCAGCAGTAAGGGGATGCGGACAGGGGAGTCCTACGAGCAGTACGTC. Its translation is CASSSKGMRTGESYEQYV.

The chain is built from TRBV12-3 or TRBV12-4 and TRBJ2-7; D may be TRBD1 (6 bases). V lost 6 bases and J 5 bases, leaving 14 bases between the germline ends. The CDR3 is 13 amino acids. The CDR3 sequence is CASSAQGWDEQYV. The CDR3 DNA reads as TGTGCCAGCAGCGCACAGGGTTGGGACGAGCAGTACGTC.

This clonotype showed up just a few times. The rearrangement uses TRBV12-3 or TRBV12-4 and TRBJ2-7; 13 positions match TRBD2. This CDR3 has 15 residues. Trimming removed 6 bases from V and 6 bases from J; junction bases left unmatched: 8. In DNA form, the CDR3 reads TGTGCCAGCAGGGCCGGGACTAGCGGGGCATTCGAGCAGTACTTC. Translation gives CASRAGTSGAFEQYF.

This clonotype appeared a few times. The chain employs TRBV5-1 and TRBJ2-3, with a weak D call TRBD1 (5 bases). CDR1 SGHRS and CDR2 YFSETQ come from the germline V gene. CDR3 length equals 14 residues. V lost 0 bases to trimming and J lost 6 bases, with 11 bases between them. CDR3: CASSLVGARDTQYF. The CDR3 DNA follows: TGCGCCAGCAGCTTGGTAGGGGCAAGGGATACGCAGTATTTT.

The genes are TRBV6-1 and TRBJ2-3; a weak D match, TRBD2 (5 bases). Germline CDR1 reads MNHNS; CDR2 reads SASEGT. V lost 0 bases and J lost 1, with 11 bases in between. The length of the CDR3 is 16 residues. The CDR3 sequence is CASSEARGLGTDTQYF. Here the CDR3 DNA reads TGTGCCAGCAGTGAAGCTCGCGGGTTGGGCACAGATACGCAGTATTTT.

This chain joins TRBV5-1 and TRBJ1-5; 10 positions agree with TRBD1. Trimming took 4 bases from V and 3 from J; bases not matched to a gene: 4. Per the germline V gene, CDR1 is SGHRS and CDR2 is YFSETQ. The CDR3 length is 15 residues. This CDR3 reads CASSPGQGFNQPQHF. The CDR3, as DNA: TGCGCCAGCAGCCCGGGACAGGGGTTCAATCAGCCCCAGCATTTT.

This chain joins TRBV24-1 and TRBJ2-2; TRBD1 might be the D (5 bases). The CDR3 runs to 14 residues. Germline V gives CDR1 KGHDR, CDR2 SFDVKD. The V end was cut by 10 bases, the J end by 0 bases, with 11 bases between. CDR3 bases: TGTGCCACGCACAGGTTCGCGAACACCGGGGAGCTGTTTTTT. This sequence encodes CATHRFANTGELFF.

Ten or more counts support this clonotype. The CDR3 DNA follows: TGTGCCAGCAGCCATCGGACGCGTGCAGGGTTGAAGACCCAGTACTTC. Translation: CASSHRTRAGLKTQYF. The chain is built from TRBV3-1 and TRBJ2-5, with D possibly matching TRBD1 (5 bases). Trimming took off 3 bases at V and 6 bases at J, with 20 bases between the two ends. Germline loops: CDR1 LGHDT, CDR2 YNNKEL (reference sequence). The CDR3 has 16 residues.

The genes are TRBV4-2 and TRBJ2-3; D unclear. CDR1 and CDR2 (germline): LGHNA, YNFKEQ. Trimming took off 1 base at V and 4 bases at J, with 12 bases between the two ends. CDR3 length: 15 amino acids. CDR3 sequence: CASSQAHWAADTQYF. CDR3 DNA: TGTGCCAGCAGCCAAGCCCATTGGGCGGCAGATACGCAGTATTTT.

The sample holds one count of this clonotype. J is TRBJ1-2 and V is TRBV28; the D gene is possibly TRBD1 (6 bases). The CDR3 sequence is 12 residues long. From germline, CDR1 is MDHEN and CDR2 SYDVKM. With 5 bases removed from V and 4 bases from J, the gap between germline ends came to 8 bases. DNA for the CDR3: TGTGCCAGCAGTAGGACAGCCTATGGCTACACCTTC. It specifies CASSRTAYGYTF.

This sequence joins TRBV5-1 and TRBJ1-1; D is unclear. V lost 2 bases to trimming and J lost 5 bases, with 10 bases between them. CDR3 length: 13 residues. Germline-derived CDR1 and CDR2 are SGHRS and YFSETQ. The CDR3 loop is CASSFSTSTEAFF. For the CDR3, the DNA is TGCGCCAGCAGCTTCTCCACTTCTACTGAAGCTTTCTTT. The full variable domain, rest sourced from reference TRBV5-1 and TRBJ1-1, is KAGVTQTPRYLIKTRGQQVTLSCSPISGHRSVSWYQQTPGQGLQFLFEYFSETQRNKGNFPGRFSGRQFSNSRSEMNVSTLELGDSALYLCASSFSTSTEAFFGQGTRLTVV.

This clonotype was detected only a few times. V usage is TRBV9 and J usage is TRBJ2-5; 10 bases match TRBD2. The germline gives CDR1 SGDLS, CDR2 YYNGEE. V shed 2 bases and J 1 base; nucleotides not matched to a gene: 2. This CDR3 comprises 15 residues. The chain's CDR3 is CASSVGLARQETQYF. The CDR3 DNA reads TGTGCCAGCAGCGTGGGACTAGCGCGCCAAGAGACCCAGTACTTC.

This clonotype has only a few counts. J is TRBJ2-7 and V is TRBV20-1; D gene ambiguous. The CDR3 sequence is 12 residues long. V was cut by 0 bases and J by 1 base, with 4 bases left in between. In germline, CDR1 is DFQATT, CDR2 SNEGSKA (reference sequence). CDR3 DNA: TGCAGTGCTAGAGAGCAGTCCTACGAGCAGTACTTC. This encodes CSAREQSYEQYF.